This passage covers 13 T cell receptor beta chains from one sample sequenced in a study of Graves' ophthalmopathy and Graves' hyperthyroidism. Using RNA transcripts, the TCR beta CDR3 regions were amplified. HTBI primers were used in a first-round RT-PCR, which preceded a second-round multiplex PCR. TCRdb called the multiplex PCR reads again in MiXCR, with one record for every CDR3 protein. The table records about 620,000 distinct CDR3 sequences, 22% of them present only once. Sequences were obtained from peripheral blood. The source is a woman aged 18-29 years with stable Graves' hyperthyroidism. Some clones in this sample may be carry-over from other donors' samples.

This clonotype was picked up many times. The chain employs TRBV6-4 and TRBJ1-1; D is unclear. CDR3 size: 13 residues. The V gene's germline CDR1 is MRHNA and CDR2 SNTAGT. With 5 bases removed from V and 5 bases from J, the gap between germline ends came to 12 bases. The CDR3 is CASSSGPGTEAFF. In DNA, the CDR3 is TGTGCCAGCAGTTCTGGCCCTGGGACTGAAGCTTTCTTT.

CDR3 DNA sequence: TGTGCCACCAGCAGTGATACGGGGGGTCAAGAGACCCAGTACTTC. Translated: CATSSDTGGQETQYF. The V and J genes are TRBV15 and TRBJ2-5, with 7 bases aligning to TRBD2. Germline V gives CDR1 LNHNV, CDR2 YYDKDF (reference sequence). V was pared by 3 bases and J by 2 bases, with 6 bases of the junction left unmatched. The CDR3 has 15 residues. The entire variable domain, with the rest obtained from reference TRBV15 and TRBJ2-5, is as follows: DAMVIQNPRYQVTQFGKPVTLSCSQTLNHNVMYWYQQKSSQAPKLLFHYYDKDFNNEADTPDNFQSRRPNTSFCFLDIRSPGLGDTAMYLCATSSDTGGQETQYFGPGTRLLVL.

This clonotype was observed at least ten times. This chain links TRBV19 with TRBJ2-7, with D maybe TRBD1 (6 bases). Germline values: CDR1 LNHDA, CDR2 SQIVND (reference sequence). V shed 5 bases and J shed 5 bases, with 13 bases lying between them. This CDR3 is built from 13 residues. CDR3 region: CASSRQGSNEQYF. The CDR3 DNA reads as TGTGCCAGTAGTCGGCAGGGGAGCAACGAGCAGTACTTC.

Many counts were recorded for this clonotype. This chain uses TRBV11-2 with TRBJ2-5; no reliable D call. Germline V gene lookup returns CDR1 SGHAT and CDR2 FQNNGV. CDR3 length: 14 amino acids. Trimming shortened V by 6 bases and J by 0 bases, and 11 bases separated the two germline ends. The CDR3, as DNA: TGTGCCAGCAGAGGGATGGGCTACCAAGAGACCCAGTACTTC. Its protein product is CASRGMGYQETQYF.

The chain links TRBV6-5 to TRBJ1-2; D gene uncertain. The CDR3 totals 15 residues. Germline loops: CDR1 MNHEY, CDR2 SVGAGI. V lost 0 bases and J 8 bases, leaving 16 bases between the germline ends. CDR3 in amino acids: CASSYSITGGGGYTF. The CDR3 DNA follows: TGTGCCAGCAGTTACTCGATTACGGGAGGAGGCGGCTACACCTTC.

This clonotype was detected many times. The CDR3 here is CASSLEGNNQPQHF. The DNA of the CDR3 is TGTGCCAGCAGTTTAGAAGGGAACAATCAGCCCCAGCATTTT. The V and J genes are TRBV27 and TRBJ1-5; D is ambiguous. Germline lookup yields CDR1 MNHEY and CDR2 SMNVEV (reference sequence). CDR3 length equals 14 residues. V gave up 2 bases and J gave up 3 bases, with 8 bases separating them.

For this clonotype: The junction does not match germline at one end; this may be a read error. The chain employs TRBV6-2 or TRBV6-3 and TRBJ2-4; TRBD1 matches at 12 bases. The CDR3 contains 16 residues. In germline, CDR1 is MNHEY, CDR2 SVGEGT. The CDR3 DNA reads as TGTGCCAGCAGTCTAACCGGGACAGGGGGCGGAAACATTAAGTACTTC. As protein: CASSLTGTGGGNIKYF.

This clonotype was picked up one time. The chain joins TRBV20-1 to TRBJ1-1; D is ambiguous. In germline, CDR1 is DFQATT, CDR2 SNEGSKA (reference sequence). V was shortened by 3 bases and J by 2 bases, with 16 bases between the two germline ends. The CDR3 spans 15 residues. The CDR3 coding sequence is TGCAGTGCTAGCGACCCACGTAAGGGTAACACTGAAGCTTTCTTT. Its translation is CSASDPRKGNTEAFF.

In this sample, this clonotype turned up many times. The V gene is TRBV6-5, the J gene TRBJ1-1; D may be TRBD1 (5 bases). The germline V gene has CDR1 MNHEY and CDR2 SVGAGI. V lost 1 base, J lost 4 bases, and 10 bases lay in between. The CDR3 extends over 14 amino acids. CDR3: CASSYWQGGTEAFF. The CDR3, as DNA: TGTGCCAGCAGTTACTGGCAGGGAGGCACTGAAGCTTTCTTT.

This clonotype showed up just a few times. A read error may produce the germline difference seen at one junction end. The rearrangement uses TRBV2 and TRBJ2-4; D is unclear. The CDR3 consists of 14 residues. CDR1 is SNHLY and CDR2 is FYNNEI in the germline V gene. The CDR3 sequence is CASSPSRNENIKYF. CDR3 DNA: TGTGCCAGCAGTCCGTCGAGGAACGAGAACATTAAGTACTTC.

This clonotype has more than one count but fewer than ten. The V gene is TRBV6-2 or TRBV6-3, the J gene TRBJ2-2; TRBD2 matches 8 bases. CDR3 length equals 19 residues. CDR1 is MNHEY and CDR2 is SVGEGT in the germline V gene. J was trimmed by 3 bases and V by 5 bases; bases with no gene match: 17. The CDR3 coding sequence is TGTGCCAGCAGTCCATACACCCCATTCGGGGGGGCTGACACCGGGGAGCTGTTTTTT. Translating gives CASSPYTPFGGADTGELFF.

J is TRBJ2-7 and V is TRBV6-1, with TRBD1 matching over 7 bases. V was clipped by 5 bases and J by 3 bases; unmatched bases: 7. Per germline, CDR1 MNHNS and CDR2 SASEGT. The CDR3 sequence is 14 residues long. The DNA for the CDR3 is TGTGCCAGCAGTAGACAGGGTTCGGGCTACGAGCAGTACTTC. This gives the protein CASSRQGSGYEQYF.

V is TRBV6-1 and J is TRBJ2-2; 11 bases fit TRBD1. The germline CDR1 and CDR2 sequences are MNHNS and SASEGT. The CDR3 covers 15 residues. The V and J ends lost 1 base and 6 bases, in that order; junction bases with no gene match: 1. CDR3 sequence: CASSEGTGGAGELFF. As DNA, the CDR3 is TGTGCCAGCAGTGAAGGGACAGGGGGCGCCGGGGAGCTGTTTTTT.